This T cell receptor beta chain was captured by sequencing in a study of blood T cell repertoires in COVID-19. Germline V gene lookup returns CDR1 MNHNY and CDR2 SVGAGI (reference sequence). The V end lost 5 bases, the J end lost 0 bases, and 14 bases lay between the germline ends. The CDR3 runs 15 residues. Profiling relied on immunoSEQ multiplex PCR, and the TCRdb table lists in-frame clones only, not all of them. The data hold about 120,000 clones, with around 86% observed a single time. The TCR was taken from a man aged 35 to 55 with acute or convalescent COVID-19. Material: peripheral blood. The chain uses TRBV6-6 and TRBJ2-7; possibly TRBD1 for D (7 bases). In DNA, the CDR3 is TGTGCCAGCAGTCCAGGGGGGTCAACCTCCTACGAGCAGTACTTC. Its translation: CASSPGGSTSYEQYF.